This note documents a single T cell receptor beta chain sequence. The time point was: newly diagnosed GD, antithyroid drugs for less than 3 months. The TCR library used RNA extracted from PBMCs. This record belongs to a study of regulatory T cells in long-lasting Graves disease. The CDR3 extends over 16 amino acids. After removal of 6 bases from V and 6 bases from J, the junction contained 8 bases not matched to a gene. Germline values: CDR1 SQVTM, CDR2 ANQGSEA. The TCR beta library used iRepertoire HTBI primers with Arm-PCR amplification of CDR3. A single record per CDR3 protein comes from TCRdb applying MiXCR to the multiplex PCR reads. The sample has hundreds of thousands of distinct CDR3 sequences, around 15% seen once. These data were likewise used in another study, on T cells in Graves' hyperthyroidism and ophthalmopathy.

V gene TRBV29-1 combines with J gene TRBJ2-1; TRBD2 matches at 16 bases. This receptor was identified in a woman aged 25 to 39 with Graves disease. Sequenced material: peripheral blood mononuclear cells (PBMCs), taken at new diagnosis, from a patient treated with antithyroid drugs. Here the CDR3 reads CSVVGTSGRVSNEQFF. The CDR3 nucleotides are TGCAGCGTGGTCGGGACTAGCGGGAGGGTCAGCAATGAGCAGTTCTTC.